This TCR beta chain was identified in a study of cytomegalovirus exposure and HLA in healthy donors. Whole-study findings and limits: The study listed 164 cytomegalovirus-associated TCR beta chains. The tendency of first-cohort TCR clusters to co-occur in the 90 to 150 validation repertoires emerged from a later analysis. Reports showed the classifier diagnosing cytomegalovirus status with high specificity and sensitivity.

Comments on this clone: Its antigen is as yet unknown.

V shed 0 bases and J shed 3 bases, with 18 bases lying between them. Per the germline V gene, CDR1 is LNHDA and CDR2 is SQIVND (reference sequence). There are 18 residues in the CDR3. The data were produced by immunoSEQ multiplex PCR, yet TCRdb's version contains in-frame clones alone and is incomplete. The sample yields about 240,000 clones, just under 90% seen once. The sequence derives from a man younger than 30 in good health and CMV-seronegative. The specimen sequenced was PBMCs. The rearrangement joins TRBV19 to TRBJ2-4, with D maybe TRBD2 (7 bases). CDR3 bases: TGTGCCAGTAGTATAGATGGCTTCGGGGGGCAGATCAAAAACATTCAGTACTTC. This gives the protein CASSIDGFGGQIKNIQYF.